This T cell receptor beta chain appears in the sequencing data of a study of T cell responses to AZD1222 COVID-19 vaccine. The CDR3 has 17 residues. Germline CDR1 and CDR2: SGHDT and YYEEEE. The V end was cut by 1 base, the J end by 5 bases, with 22 bases between. TCRdb's table, derived via immunoSEQ multiplex PCR, lists solely in-frame clones and lacks some. Of approximately 100,000 clones listed, around nine tenths are singletons. This sequence originates from an adult who received the MenACWY meningococcal vaccine as a control. The sequences come from peripheral blood, collected 28 days after the second dose of the MenACWY control vaccine. The V gene is TRBV5-6, the J gene TRBJ2-7; tentative D call: TRBD1 (7 bases). CDR3 sequence: CASSLRARGAGGNEQYF. The CDR3 nucleotides read TGTGCCAGCAGCTTGCGGGCCCGCGGGGCAGGGGGTAACGAGCAGTACTTC. Using reference TRBV5-6 and TRBJ2-7 for the parts outside the CDR3, the full variable domain is DAGVTQSPTHLIKTRGQQVTLRCSPKSGHDTVSWYQQALGQGPQFIFQYYEEEERQRGNFPDRFSGHQFPNYSSELNVNALLLGDSALYLCASSLRARGAGGNEQYFGPGTRLTVT.